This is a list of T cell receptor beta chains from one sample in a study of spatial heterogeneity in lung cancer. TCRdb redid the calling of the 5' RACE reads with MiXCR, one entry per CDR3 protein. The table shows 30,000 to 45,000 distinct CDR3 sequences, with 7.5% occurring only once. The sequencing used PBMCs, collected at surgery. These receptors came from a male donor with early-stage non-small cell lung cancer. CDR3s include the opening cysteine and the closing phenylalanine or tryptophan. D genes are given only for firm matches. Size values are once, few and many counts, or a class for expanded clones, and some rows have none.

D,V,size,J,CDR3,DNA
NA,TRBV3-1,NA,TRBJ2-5,CASSYGTLPQETQYF,TGTGCCAGCAGCTACGGGACTCTACCCCAAGAGACCCAGTACTTC
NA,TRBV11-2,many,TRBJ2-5,CASSYGRGHETQYF,TGTGCCAGCAGCTACGGCAGGGGACACGAGACCCAGTACTTC
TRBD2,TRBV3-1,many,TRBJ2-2,CASSPPRTRPGELFF,TGTGCCAGCAGCCCCCCCCGGACTAGACCCGGGGAGCTGTTTTTT
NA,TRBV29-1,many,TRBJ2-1,CSVALTASNEQFF,TGCAGCGTTGCGTTGACAGCCTCCAATGAGCAGTTCTTC
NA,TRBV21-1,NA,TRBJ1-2,CASSKKNLIAF,TGTGCCAGCAGCAAAAAGAATCTGATCGCCTTC
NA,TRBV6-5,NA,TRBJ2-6,CASSFTDSGANVLTF,TGTGCCAGCAGTTTTACAGACTCTGGGGCCAACGTCCTGACTTTC
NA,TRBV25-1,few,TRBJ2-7,CASSESPGQTYEQYF,TGTGCCAGCAGTGAATCCCCGGGGCAGACCTACGAGCAGTACTTC
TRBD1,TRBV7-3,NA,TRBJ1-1,CASSVTGVMTEAFF,TGTGCCAGCAGCGTGACAGGGGTGATGACTGAAGCTTTCTTT
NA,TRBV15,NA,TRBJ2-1,CATSRDFSRVSYNEQFF,TGTGCCACCAGCAGAGATTTTAGCAGGGTCTCCTACAATGAGCAGTTCTTC
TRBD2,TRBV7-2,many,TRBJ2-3,CASSLMASGVGTDTQYF,TGTGCCAGCAGCTTAATGGCTAGCGGAGTGGGCACAGATACGCAGTATTTT
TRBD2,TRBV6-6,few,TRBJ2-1,CASSPTQGLAGVHEQFF,TGTGCCAGCAGCCCGACCCAAGGACTAGCGGGAGTCCATGAGCAGTTCTTC
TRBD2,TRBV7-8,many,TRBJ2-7,CASSLLLAGGAIHYEQYF,TGTGCCAGCAGCCTATTACTAGCGGGGGGGGCGATTCACTACGAGCAGTACTTC
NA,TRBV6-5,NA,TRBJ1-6,CASSYSTSGVASPLHF,TGTGCCAGCAGTTACTCGACCTCCGGGGTGGCATCACCCCTCCACTTT
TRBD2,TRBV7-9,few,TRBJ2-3,CASSFSSGFTDTQYF,TGTGCCAGCAGCTTTTCTAGCGGATTCACAGATACGCAGTATTTT
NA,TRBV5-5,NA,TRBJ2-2,CASSSQGTNTGELFF,TGTGCCAGCAGCTCGCAGGGAACGAACACCGGGGAGCTGTTTTTT
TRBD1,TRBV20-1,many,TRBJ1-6,CSAGTGTGSSPLHF,TGCAGTGCTGGAACCGGGACAGGGTCTTCACCCCTCCACTTT
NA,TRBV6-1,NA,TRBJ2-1,CASSEAQGGGYNEQFF,TGTGCCAGCAGTGAAGCACAAGGGGGGGGTTACAATGAGCAGTTCTTC
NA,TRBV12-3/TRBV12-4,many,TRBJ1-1,CASSFDGGWMNTEAFF,TGTGCCAGCAGTTTCGACGGGGGCTGGATGAACACTGAAGCTTTCTTT
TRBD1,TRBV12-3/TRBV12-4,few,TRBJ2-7,CASSLGQGNHEQYF,TGTGCCAGCAGCCTGGGACAGGGAAACCACGAGCAGTACTTC
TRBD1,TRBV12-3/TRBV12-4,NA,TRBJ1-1,CASSLRTGALMNTEAFF,TGTGCCAGCAGCTTAAGAACAGGGGCCCTTATGAACACTGAAGCTTTCTTT
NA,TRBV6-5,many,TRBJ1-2,CASSYVGDGYTF,TGTGCCAGCAGTTACGTCGGGGATGGCTACACCTTC
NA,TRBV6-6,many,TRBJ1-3,CASSRMSEVTIYF,TGTGCCAGCAGTCGAATGTCGGAAGTCACCATATATTTT
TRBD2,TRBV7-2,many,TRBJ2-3,CASSLRTGGLTDTQYF,TGTGCCAGCAGCTTAAGAACGGGGGGGCTCACAGATACGCAGTATTTT
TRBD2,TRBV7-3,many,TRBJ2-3,CASSPSGSKGSTQYF,TGTGCCAGCAGCCCTAGCGGGAGCAAGGGAAGTACGCAGTATTTT
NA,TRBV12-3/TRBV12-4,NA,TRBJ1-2,CASSLHPGQGQLYGYTF,TGTGCCAGCAGTCTCCATCCGGGCCAGGGTCAGCTCTATGGCTACACCTTC
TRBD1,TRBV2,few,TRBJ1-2,CASSVPQGGDYSYTF,TGTGCCAGCAGTGTCCCACAGGGGGGAGACTATAGCTACACCTTC
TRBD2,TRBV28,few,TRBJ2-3,CASTPWASGTRTDTQYF,TGTGCCAGCACCCCCTGGGCTAGCGGGACAAGGACAGATACGCAGTATTTT
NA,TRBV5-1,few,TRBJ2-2,CASSLGGSGELFF,TGCGCCAGCAGCTTAGGAGGGTCCGGGGAGCTGTTTTTT